These T cell receptor beta chains were read from a single sample in a study of blood T cell repertoires in COVID-19. Assay used: immunoSEQ multiplex PCR; TCRdb lists only in-frame clones, some missing. The sample holds 180,000 or so clones, around 84% seen once. The material sequenced was PBMCs or T cells enriched from blood (not recorded which). All receptors derive from a man aged 45 to 65 who had recovered from COVID-19. CDR3s include the opening cysteine and the closing phenylalanine or tryptophan. A D gene is named only where the DNA matches it firmly. Clone sizes are given selectively: once, few, many, or a class where the clone is expanded.

abundance	d_gene	j_gene	v_gene	CDR3aa	CDR3nt
NA	NA	TRBJ1-4	TRBV7-2	CASSLVGGAGANEKLFF	TGTGCCAGCAGCTTAGTAGGGGGGGCTGGCGCTAATGAAAAACTGTTTTTT
NA	TRBD1	TRBJ1-2	TRBV12-3/TRBV12-4	CASSGQGNYGYTF	TGTGCCAGCAGCGGACAGGGTAACTATGGCTACACCTTC
NA	TRBD1	TRBJ1-5	TRBV19	CASSRGGAWGNQPQHF	TGTGCCAGTAGCAGAGGGGGCGCGTGGGGCAATCAGCCCCAGCATTTT
NA	NA	TRBJ2-6	TRBV5-4	CASSLSGFGANVLTF	TGTGCCAGCAGCTTGTCGGGGTTTGGGGCCAACGTCCTGACTTTC
NA	TRBD1	TRBJ2-4	TRBV19	CASSSAGQGRGAKNIQYF	TGTGCCAGTAGTAGTGCGGGACAGGGTAGGGGGGCCAAAAACATTCAGTACTTC
NA	NA	TRBJ2-7	TRBV11-3	CASSPTGTYEQYF	TGTGCCAGCAGTCCAACAGGAACCTACGAGCAGTACTTC
NA	TRBD1	TRBJ1-2	TRBV18	CASSQRQGANYGYTF	TGTGCCAGCTCACAACGACAGGGGGCTAACTATGGCTACACCTTC
NA	NA	TRBJ1-3	TRBV5-1	CASSASGASGNTIYF	TGCGCCAGCAGCGCATCAGGGGCCTCTGGAAACACCATATATTTT
NA	TRBD1	TRBJ1-2	TRBV4-1	CASSQAQGHYGYTF	TGCGCCAGCAGCCAGGCACAGGGGCACTATGGCTACACCTTC
NA	NA	TRBJ1-1	TRBV5-1	CASSLAGNTEAFF	TGCGCCAGCAGCTTGGCGGGTAACACTGAAGCTTTCTTT
once	NA	TRBJ2-3	TRBV7-2	CASSFSLDTQYF	TGTGCCAGCAGCTTTAGTCTGGATACGCAGTATTTT
NA	NA	TRBJ2-5	TRBV6-5	CASSSSGTSQETQYF	TGTGCCAGCTCTAGTTCCGGGACAAGCCAAGAGACCCAGTACTTC
NA	TRBD1	TRBJ2-5	TRBV18	CASSSTGKETQYF	TGTGCCAGCTCATCGACAGGGAAAGAGACCCAGTACTTC
NA	NA	TRBJ2-1	TRBV11-3	CASSLDEGDEQFF	TGTGCCAGCAGCTTAGACGAAGGGGATGAGCAGTTCTTC
NA	NA	TRBJ2-3	TRBV19	CASSIGQTVGQQYF	TGTGCCAGTAGTATAGGTCAAACAGTGGGACAGCAGTATTTT
NA	NA	TRBJ1-2	TRBV5-4	CASSLVNLSGYTF	TGTGCCAGCAGCCTCGTCAACCTTAGTGGCTACACCTTC
few	TRBD1	TRBJ1-4	TRBV7-9	CASSKTGQNNEKLFF	TGTGCCAGCAGCAAGACGGGACAGAATAATGAAAAACTGTTTTTT
NA	NA	TRBJ2-1	TRBV18	CASSLAEYNEQFF	TGTGCCAGCTCACTAGCGGAGTACAATGAGCAGTTCTTC
once	NA	TRBJ1-2	TRBV18	CASSPGIEERLGYTF	TGTGCCAGCTCACCAGGTATTGAGGAGAGGCTAGGCTACACCTTC
once	TRBD2	TRBJ2-5	TRBV4-2	CASKASGRYQETQYF	TGTGCCAGCAAGGCTAGCGGACGGTACCAAGAGACCCAGTACTTC
NA	TRBD2	TRBJ2-3	TRBV6-5	CASGGGADTQYF	TGTGCCAGCGGGGGAGGGGCAGATACGCAGTATTTT
NA	NA	TRBJ2-1	TRBV11-3	CASSLRSSYNEQFF	TGTGCCAGCAGCTTACGGAGCTCCTACAATGAGCAGTTCTTC
NA	NA	TRBJ2-7	TRBV29-1	CSVLRGYEQYF	TGCAGCGTACTCCGGGGCTACGAGCAGTACTTC
NA	TRBD1	TRBJ1-6	TRBV27	CASSPLGRGYSPLHF	TGTGCCAGCAGTCCCCTCGGCAGGGGGTATTCACCCCTCCACTTT
NA	TRBD1	TRBJ1-2	TRBV5-5	CASSRRGQGANYGYTF	TGTGCCAGCAGCCGCAGGGGACAGGGGGCGAACTATGGCTACACCTTC
NA	NA	TRBJ2-7	TRBV10-2	CASRGDFGTYEQYF	TGCGCCAGCAGAGGGGACTTCGGGACCTACGAGCAGTACTTC
NA	TRBD2	TRBJ2-5	TRBV10-2	CASRTSGDETQYF	TGCGCCAGTAGGACTAGCGGGGACGAGACCCAGTACTTC
NA	NA	TRBJ1-1	TRBV28	CASGQTGFEAFF	TGTGCCAGTGGACAAACAGGGTTTGAAGCTTTCTTT
NA	NA	TRBJ2-5	TRBV5-1	CASSLSDSAQETQYF	TGCGCCAGCAGCTTATCGGACAGTGCCCAAGAGACCCAGTACTTC
few	NA	TRBJ1-3	TRBV15	CATSRDLTDGNTIYF	TGTGCCACCAGCAGAGATCTTACAGATGGAAACACCATATATTTT
NA	TRBD2	TRBJ2-1	TRBV20-1	CSASVAGGPLSYNEQFF	TGCAGTGCTAGTGTAGCGGGGGGTCCTCTGTCCTACAATGAGCAGTTCTTC
NA	TRBD1	TRBJ1-5	TRBV30	CAWSVPGRGVQPQHF	TGTGCCTGGAGTGTACCGGGCAGGGGGGTTCAGCCCCAGCATTTT
NA	NA	TRBJ2-7	TRBV6-5	CASSPTGHEQYF	TGTGCCAGCAGTCCTACAGGTCACGAGCAGTACTTC
NA	TRBD2	TRBJ2-3	TRBV5-1	CASSSRGGQSTDTQYF	TGCGCCAGCAGCTCCCGGGGGGGCCAGAGCACAGATACGCAGTATTTT
NA	NA	TRBJ1-5	TRBV30	CAWSQDFGNQPQHF	TGTGCCTGGAGCCAAGACTTTGGCAATCAGCCCCAGCATTTT
few	TRBD1	TRBJ1-2	TRBV6-5	CASRRDSANYGYTF	TGTGCCAGCAGGAGGGACAGCGCTAACTATGGCTACACCTTC
NA	NA	TRBJ1-1	TRBV6-5	CASSPRDVNTEAFF	TGTGCCAGCAGTCCTCGGGATGTGAACACTGAAGCTTTCTTT
NA	TRBD1	TRBJ2-7	TRBV30	CAWSVGPGGYEQYF	TGTGCCTGGAGTGTAGGGCCAGGGGGCTACGAGCAGTACTTC